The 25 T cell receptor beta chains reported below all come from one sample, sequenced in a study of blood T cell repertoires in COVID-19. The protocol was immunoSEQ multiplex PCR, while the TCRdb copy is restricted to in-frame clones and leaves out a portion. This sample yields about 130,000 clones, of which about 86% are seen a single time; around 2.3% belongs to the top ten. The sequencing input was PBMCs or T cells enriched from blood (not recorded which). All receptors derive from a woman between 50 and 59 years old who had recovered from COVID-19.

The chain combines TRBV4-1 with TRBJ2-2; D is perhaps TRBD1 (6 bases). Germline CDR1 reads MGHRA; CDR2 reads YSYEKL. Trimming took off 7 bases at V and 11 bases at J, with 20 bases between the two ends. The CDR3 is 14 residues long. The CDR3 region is CASIPSSYRAELFF. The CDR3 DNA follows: TGCGCCAGCATTCCCTCTTCATACAGGGCCGAGCTGTTTTTT.

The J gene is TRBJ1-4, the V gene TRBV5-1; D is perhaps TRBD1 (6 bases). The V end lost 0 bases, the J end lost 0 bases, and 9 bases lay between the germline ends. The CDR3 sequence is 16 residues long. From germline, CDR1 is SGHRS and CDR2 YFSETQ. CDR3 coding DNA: TGCGCCAGCAGCTTGGCCGGACAGACAACTAATGAAAAACTGTTTTTT. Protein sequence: CASSLAGQTTNEKLFF.

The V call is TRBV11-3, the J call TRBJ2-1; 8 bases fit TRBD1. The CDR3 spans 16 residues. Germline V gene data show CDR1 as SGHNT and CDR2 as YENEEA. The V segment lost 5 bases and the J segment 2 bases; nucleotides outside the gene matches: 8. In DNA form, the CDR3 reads TGTGCCAGCAGCCCACCCGGACAGGGAGCCTACAATGAGCAGTTCTTC. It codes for CASSPPGQGAYNEQFF.

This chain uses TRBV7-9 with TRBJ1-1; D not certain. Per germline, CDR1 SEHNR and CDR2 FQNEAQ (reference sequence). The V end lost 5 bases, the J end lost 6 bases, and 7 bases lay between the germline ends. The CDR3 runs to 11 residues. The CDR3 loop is CASSPQAEAFF. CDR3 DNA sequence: TGTGCCAGCAGCCCCCAGGCTGAAGCTTTCTTT.

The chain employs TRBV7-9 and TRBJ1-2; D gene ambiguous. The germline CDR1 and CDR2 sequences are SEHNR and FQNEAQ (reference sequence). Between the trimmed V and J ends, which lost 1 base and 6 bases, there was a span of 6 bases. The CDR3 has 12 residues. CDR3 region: CASSLGADGYTF. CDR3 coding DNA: TGTGCCAGCAGCTTAGGCGCGGATGGCTACACCTTC. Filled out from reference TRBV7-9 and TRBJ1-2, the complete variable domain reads DTGVSQNPRHKITKRGQNVTFRCDPISEHNRLYWYRQTLGQGPEFLTYFQNEAQLEKSRLLSDRFSAERPKGSFSTLEIQRTEQGDSAMYLCASSLGADGYTFGSGTRLTVV.

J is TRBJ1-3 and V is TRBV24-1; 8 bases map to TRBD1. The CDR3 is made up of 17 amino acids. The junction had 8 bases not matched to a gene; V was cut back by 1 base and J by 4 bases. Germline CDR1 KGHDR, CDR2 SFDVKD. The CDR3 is CATSDFRITGGGNTIYF. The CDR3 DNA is TGTGCCACCAGTGATTTCCGGATTACAGGGGGGGGAAACACCATATATTTT.

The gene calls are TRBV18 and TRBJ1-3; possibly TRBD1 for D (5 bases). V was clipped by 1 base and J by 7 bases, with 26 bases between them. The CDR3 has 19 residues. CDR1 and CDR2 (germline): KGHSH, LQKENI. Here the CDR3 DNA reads TGTGCCAGCTCACCACGGGCCGTTGGAGGGACGGATATGGGGAACACCATATATTTT. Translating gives CASSPRAVGGTDMGNTIYF.

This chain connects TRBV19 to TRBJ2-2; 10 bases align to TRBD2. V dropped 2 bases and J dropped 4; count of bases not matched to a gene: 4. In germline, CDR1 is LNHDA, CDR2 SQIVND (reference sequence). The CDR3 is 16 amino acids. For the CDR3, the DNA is TGTGCCAGTAGTATAAGTCTAGCGGGGGTCACCGGGGAGCTGTTTTTT. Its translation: CASSISLAGVTGELFF.

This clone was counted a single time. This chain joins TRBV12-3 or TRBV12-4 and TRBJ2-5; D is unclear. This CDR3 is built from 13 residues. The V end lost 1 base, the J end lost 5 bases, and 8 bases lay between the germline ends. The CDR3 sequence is CASSLGLVETQYF. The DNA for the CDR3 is TGTGCCAGCAGTTTAGGTCTAGTTGAGACCCAGTACTTC.

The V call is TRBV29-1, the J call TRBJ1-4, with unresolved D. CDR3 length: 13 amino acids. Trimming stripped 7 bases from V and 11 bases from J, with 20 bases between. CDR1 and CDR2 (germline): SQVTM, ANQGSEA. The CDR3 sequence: CSAATQFSAKLFF. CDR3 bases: TGCAGCGCTGCAACCCAATTTTCCGCGAAACTGTTTTTT.

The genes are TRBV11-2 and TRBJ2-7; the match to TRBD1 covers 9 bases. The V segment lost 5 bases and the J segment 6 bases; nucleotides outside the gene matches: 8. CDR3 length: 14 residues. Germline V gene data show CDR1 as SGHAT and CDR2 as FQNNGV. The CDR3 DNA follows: TGTGCCAGCAGCGCGGGACAGGGTTTTTCCGAGCAGTACTTC. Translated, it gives CASSAGQGFSEQYF.

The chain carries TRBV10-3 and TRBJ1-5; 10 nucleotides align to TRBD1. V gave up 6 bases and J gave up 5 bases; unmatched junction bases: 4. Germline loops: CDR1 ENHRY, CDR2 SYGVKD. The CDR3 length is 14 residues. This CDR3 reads CAISPGTGDQPQHF. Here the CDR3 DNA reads TGTGCCATCAGCCCCGGGACAGGGGATCAGCCCCAGCATTTT.

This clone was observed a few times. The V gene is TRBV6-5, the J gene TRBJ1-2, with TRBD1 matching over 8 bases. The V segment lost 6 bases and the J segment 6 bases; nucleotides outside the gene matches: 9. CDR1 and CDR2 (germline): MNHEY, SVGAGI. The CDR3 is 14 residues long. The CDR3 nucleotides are TGTGCCAGCAGACAACCGAACAGGGGGAATGGCTACACCTTC. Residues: CASRQPNRGNGYTF.

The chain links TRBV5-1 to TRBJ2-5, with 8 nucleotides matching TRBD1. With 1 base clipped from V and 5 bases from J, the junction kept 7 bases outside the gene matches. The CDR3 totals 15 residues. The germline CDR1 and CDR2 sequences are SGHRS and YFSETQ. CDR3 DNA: TGCGCCAGCAGCTTGTTTCAGGGGGCGGGGGAGACCCAGTACTTC. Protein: CASSLFQGAGETQYF.

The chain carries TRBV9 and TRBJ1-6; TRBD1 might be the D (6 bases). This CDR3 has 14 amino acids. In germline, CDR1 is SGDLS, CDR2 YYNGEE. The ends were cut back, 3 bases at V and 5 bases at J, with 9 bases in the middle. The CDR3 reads CASSAGQNNSPLHF. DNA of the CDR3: TGTGCCAGCAGCGCAGGACAGAATAATTCACCCCTCCACTTT.

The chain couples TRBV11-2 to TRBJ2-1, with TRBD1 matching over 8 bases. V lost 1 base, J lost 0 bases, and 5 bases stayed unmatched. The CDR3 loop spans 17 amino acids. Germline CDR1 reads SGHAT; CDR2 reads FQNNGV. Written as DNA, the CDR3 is TGTGCCAGCAGCTTAGCATCAGGGGGCGACTCCTACAATGAGCAGTTCTTC. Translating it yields CASSLASGGDSYNEQFF. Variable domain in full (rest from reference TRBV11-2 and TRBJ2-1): EAGVAQSPRYKIIEKRQSVAFWCNPISGHATLYWYQQILGQGPKLLIQFQNNGVVDDSQLPKDRFSAERLKGVDSTLKIQPAKLEDSAVYLCASSLASGGDSYNEQFFGPGTRLTVL.

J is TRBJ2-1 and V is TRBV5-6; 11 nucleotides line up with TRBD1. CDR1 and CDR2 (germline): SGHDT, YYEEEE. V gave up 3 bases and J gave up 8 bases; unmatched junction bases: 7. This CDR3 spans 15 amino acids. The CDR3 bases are TGTGCCAGCAGCTCCGGGACAGGGGGATTGGATGAGCAGTTCTTC. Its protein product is CASSSGTGGLDEQFF.

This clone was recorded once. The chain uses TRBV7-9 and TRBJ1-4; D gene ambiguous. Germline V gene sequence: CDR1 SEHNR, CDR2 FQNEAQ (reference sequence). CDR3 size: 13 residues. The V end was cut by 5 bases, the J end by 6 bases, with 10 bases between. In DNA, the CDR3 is TGTGCCAGCAGCGAGGCCTCGGATGAAAAACTGTTTTTT. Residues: CASSEASDEKLFF.

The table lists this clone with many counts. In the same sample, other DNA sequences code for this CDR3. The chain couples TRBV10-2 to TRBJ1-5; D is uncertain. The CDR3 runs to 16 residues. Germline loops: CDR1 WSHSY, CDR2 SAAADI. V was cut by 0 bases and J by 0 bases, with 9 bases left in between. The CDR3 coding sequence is TGCGCCAGCAGTGAGTCCCCGGGGAATAGCAATCAGCCCCAGCATTTT. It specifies CASSESPGNSNQPQHF.

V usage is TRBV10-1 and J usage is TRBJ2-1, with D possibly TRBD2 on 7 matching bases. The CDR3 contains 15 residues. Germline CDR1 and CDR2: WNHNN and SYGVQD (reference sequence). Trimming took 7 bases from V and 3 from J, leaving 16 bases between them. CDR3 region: CASTNRGGIYNEQFF. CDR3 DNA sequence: TGCGCCAGCACCAATAGGGGGGGCATCTACAATGAGCAGTTCTTC.

The CDR3 DNA sequence: TGTGCCAGCAGTCCGGGACAGGGGCATGGCTACACCTTC. Protein: CASSPGQGHGYTF. The chain employs TRBV2 and TRBJ1-2, with 10 bases aligning to TRBD1. Germline assignment: CDR1 SNHLY and CDR2 FYNNEI. V trimming: 5 bases; J trimming: 6 bases; junction bases outside the gene matches: 3. CDR3 length: 13 amino acids.

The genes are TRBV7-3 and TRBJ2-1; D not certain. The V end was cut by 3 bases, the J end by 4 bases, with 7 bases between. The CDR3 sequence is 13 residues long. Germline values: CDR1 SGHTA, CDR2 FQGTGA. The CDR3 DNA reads TGTGCCAGCAGCTTTAGTGAGTACAATGAGCAGTTCTTC. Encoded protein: CASSFSEYNEQFF.

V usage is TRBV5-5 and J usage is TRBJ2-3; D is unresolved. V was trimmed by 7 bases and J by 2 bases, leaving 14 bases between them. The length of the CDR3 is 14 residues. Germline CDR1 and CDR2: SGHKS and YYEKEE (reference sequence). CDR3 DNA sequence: TGTGCCAGCTCTAGTCTTAGTAACACAGATACGCAGTATTTT. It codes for CASSSLSNTDTQYF.

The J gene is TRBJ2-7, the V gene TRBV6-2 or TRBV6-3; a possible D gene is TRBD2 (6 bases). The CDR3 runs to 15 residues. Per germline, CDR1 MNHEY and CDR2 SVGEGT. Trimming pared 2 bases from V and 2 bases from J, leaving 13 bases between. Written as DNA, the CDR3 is TGTGCCAGCAGTTACCCGGAGCGGGCCCCCTACGAGCAGTACTTC. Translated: CASSYPERAPYEQYF.

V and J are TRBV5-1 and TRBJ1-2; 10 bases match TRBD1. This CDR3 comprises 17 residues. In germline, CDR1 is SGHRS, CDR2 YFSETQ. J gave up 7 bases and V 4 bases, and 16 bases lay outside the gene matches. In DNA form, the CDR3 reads TGCGCCAGCAGCGAATCTCTAGATTTAGACAGGGGGCTTGGCTACACCTTC. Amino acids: CASSESLDLDRGLGYTF.